This T cell receptor (beta chain) was sequenced during a study of CD8+ T cells in alopecia areata. Study-level background: In an open-label trial, patients got 5 to 10 mg tofacitinib twice daily.

The treatment was: oral pan-JAK inhibitor, 5-10 mg twice daily. About this clone: Its antigen is still unknown.

RNA extraction and reverse transcription yielded cDNA as sequencing template. Profiling relied on immunoSEQ multiplex PCR, and the TCRdb table lists in-frame clones only, not all of them. The sample yields 110,000 to 150,000 clones, about 56% seen once. Trimming shortened V by 8 bases and J by 4 bases, and 18 bases separated the two germline ends. There are 15 residues in the CDR3. Germline V gene lookup returns CDR1 GTSNPN and CDR2 SVGIG (reference sequence). General study findings and limits: Across lesional scalp, and particularly alopecia totalis/universalis, clonality surpassed that of normal scalp.

The TCR sequence derives from a human donor with alopecia areata. The sequencing used CD8+ T cells sorted from blood, collected at week 4, from a patient treated with tofacitinib. The V and J genes are TRBV30 and TRBJ1-6, with D possibly being TRBD1 (5 bases). For the CDR3, the DNA is TGTGCCAGTACTCCGGGACGGGCGTATAATTCACCCCTCCACTTT. Translation gives CASTPGRAYNSPLHF.